Sequencing of this T cell receptor beta chain was carried out in a study of T cells in Graves' hyperthyroidism and ophthalmopathy. This clonotype was detected many times. It was RNA transcripts that yielded the amplified TCR beta CDR3 regions. A first-round RT-PCR of the TCR CDR3 used the HTBI primer set. Each CDR3 protein is one row after TCRdb ran MiXCR on the multiplex PCR reads. Here the sample spans about 95,000 distinct CDR3 sequences, 35% to 45% being singletons. The V gene lost 8 bases and the J gene lost 0 bases, with 4 bases spanning the gap. The CDR3 runs 12 residues. Germline CDR1 and CDR2: MNHEY and SMNVEV (reference sequence).

This clonotype was sampled from a woman younger than 45 with Graves' hyperthyroidism. The sequenced material came from peripheral blood or thyroid tissue (not recorded which). The chain recombines TRBV27 with TRBJ1-4; D unclear. CDR3 loop: CASSSTNEKLFF. As DNA, the CDR3 is TGTGCCAGCTCCTCAACTAATGAAAAACTGTTTTTT.